This T cell receptor (beta chain) was identified in a study of beta chain features in type 1 diabetes. Per donor, one heparinised blood draw averaged roughly 110 mL. Of note for this clone: The antigen remains unidentified.

Reverse transcription of all isolated RNA meant that expressed TCRB transcripts were sequenced. Data came from immunoSEQ multiplex PCR; TCRdb stores just in-frame clones and leaves some out. The sample has 600,000 to 750,000 clones, approximately 13% seen once. V shed 9 bases, J shed 7 bases, and the junction held 7 bases outside the gene matches. CDR1 is SEHNR, CDR2 FQNEAQ, per germline (reference sequence). The CDR3 has 13 amino acids. Study findings and constraints: Type 1 diabetes patients had moderately but significantly shorter TCRB CDR3s in all four CD4+ subsets. Patients with type 1 diabetes carried fewer insertions and had more deletions at their VDJ junctions.

The clonotype originates from a man aged 25-45 years with type 1 diabetes. Sequenced sample: naive CD4+ T cells from blood. The chain uses TRBV7-9 and TRBJ1-4, with TRBD1 identical over 8 bases. CDR3 DNA sequence: TGTGCCAGTTCACAGGGGGTTACTGAAAAACTGTTTTTT. Translation gives CASSQGVTEKLFF. Combining the CDR3 with reference TRBV7-9 and TRBJ1-4 gives the whole variable domain DTGVSQNPRHKITKRGQNVTFRCDPISEHNRLYWYRQTLGQGPEFLTYFQNEAQLEKSRLLSDRFSAERPKGSFSTLEIQRTEQGDSAMYLCASSQGVTEKLFFGSGTQLSVL.